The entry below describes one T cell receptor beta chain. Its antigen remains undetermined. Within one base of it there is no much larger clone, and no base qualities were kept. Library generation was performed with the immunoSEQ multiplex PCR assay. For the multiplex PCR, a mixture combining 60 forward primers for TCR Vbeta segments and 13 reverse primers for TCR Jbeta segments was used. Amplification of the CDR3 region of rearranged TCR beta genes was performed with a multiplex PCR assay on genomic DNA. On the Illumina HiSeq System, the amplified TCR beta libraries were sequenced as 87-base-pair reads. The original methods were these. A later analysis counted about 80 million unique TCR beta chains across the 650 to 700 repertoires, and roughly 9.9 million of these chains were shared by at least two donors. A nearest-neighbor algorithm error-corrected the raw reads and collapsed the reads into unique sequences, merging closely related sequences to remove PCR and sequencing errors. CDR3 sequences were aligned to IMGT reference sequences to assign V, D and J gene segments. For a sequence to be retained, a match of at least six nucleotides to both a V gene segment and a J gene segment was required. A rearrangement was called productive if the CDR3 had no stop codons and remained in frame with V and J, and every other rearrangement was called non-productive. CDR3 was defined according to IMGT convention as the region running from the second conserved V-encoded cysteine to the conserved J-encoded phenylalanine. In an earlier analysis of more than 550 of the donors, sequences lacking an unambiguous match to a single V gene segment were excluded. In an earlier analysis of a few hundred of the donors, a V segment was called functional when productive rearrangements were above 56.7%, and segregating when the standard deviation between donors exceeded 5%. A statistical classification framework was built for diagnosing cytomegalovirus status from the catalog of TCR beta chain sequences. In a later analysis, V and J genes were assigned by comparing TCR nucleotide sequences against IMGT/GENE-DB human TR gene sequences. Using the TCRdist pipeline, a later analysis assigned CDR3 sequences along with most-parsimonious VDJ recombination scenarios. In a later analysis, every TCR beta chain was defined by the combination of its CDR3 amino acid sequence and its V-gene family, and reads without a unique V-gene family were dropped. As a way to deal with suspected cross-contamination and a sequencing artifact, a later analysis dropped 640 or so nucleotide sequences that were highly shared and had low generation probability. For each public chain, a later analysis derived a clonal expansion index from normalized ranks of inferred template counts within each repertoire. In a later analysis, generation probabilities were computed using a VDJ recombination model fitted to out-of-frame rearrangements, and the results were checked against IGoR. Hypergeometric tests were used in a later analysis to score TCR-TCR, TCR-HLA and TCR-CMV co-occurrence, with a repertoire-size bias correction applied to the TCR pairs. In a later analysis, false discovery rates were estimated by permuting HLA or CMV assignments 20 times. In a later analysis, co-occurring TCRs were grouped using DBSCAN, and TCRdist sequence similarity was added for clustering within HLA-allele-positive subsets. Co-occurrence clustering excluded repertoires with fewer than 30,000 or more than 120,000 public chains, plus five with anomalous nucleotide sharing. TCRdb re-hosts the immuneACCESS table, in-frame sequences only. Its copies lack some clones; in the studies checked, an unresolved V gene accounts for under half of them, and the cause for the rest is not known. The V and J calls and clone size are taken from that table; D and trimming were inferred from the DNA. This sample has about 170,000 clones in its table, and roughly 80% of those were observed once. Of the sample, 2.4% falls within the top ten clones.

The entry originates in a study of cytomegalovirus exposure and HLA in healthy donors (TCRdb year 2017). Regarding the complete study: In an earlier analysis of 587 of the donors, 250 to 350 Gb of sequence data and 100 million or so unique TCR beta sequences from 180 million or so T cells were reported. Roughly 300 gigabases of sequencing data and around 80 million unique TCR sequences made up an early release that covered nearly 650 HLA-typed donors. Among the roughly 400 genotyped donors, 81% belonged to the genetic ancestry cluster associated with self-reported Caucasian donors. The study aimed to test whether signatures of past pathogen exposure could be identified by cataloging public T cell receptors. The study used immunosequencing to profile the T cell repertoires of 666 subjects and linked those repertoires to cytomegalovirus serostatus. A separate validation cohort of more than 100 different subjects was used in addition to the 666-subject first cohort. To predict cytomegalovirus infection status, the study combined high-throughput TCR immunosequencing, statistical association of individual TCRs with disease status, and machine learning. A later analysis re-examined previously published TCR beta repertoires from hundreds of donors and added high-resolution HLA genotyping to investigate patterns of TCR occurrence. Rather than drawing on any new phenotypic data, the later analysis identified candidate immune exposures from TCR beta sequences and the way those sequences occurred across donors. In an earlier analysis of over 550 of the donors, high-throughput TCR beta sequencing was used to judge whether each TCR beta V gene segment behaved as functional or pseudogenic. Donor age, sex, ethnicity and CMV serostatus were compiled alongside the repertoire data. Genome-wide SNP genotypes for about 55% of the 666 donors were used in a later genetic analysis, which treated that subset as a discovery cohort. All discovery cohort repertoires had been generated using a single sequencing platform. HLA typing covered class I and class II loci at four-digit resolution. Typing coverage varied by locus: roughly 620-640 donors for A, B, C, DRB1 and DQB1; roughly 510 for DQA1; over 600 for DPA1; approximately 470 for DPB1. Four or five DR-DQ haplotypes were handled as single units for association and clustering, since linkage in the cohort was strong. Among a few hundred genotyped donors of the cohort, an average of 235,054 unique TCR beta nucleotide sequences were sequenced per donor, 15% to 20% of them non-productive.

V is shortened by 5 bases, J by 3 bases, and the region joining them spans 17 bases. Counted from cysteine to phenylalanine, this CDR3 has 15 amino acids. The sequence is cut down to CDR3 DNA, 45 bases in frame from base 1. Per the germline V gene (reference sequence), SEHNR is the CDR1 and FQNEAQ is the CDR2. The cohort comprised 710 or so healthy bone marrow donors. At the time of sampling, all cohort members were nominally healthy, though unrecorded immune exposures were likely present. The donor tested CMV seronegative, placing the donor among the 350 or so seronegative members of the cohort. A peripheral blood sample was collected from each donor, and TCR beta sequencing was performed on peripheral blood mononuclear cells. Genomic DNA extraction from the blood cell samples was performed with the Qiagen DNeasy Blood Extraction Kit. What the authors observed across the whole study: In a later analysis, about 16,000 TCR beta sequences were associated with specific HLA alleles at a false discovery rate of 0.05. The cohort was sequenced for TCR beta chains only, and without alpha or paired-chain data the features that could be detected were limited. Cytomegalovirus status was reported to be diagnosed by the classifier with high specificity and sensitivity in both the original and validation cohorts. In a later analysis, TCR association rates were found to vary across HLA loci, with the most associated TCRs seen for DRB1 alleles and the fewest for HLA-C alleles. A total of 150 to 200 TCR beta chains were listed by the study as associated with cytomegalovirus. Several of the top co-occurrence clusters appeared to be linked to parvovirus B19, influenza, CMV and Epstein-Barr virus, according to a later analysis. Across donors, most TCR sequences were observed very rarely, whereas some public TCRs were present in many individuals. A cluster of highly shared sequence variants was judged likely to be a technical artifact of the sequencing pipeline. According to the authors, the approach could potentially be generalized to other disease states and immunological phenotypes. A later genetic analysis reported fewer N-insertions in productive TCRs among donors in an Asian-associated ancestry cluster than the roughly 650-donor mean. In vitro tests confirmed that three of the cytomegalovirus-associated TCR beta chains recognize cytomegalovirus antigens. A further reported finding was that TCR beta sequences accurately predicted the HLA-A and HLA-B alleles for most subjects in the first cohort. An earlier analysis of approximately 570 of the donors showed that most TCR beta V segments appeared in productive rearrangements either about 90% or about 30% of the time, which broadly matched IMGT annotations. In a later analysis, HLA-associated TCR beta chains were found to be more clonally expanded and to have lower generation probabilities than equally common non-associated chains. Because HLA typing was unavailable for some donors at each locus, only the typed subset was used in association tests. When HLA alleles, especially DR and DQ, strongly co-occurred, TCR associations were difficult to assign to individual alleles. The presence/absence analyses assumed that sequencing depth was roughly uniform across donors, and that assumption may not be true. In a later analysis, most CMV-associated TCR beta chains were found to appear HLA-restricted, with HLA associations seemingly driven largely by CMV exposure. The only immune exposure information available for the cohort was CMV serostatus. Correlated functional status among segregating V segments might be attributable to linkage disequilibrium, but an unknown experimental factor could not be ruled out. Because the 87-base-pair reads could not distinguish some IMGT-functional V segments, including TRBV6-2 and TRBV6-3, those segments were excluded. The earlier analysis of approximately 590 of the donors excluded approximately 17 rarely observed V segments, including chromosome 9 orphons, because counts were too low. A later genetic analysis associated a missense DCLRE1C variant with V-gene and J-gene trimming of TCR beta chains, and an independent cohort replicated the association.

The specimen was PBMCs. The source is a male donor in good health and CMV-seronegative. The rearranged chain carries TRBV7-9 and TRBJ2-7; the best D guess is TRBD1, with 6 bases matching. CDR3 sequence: CASSLTGKGNYEQYF. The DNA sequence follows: TGTGCCAGCAGCCTTACAGGGAAAGGAAACTACGAGCAGTACTTC.